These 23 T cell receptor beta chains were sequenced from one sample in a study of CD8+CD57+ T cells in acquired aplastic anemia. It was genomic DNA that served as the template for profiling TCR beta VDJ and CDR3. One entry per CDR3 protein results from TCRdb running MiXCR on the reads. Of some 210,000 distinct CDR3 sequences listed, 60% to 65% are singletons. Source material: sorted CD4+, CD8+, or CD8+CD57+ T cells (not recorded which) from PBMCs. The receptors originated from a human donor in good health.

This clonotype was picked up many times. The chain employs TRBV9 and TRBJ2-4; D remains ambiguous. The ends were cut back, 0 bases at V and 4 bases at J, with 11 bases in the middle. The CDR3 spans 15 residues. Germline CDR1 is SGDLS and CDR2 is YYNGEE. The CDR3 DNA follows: TGTGCCAGCAGCGTAGGGGGTGGTGATAAAAACATTCAGTACTTC. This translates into CASSVGGGDKNIQYF.

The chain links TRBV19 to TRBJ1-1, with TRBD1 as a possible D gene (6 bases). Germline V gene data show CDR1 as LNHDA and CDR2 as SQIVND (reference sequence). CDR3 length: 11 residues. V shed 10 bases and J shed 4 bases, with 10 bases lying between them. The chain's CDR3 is CATQGPTEAFF. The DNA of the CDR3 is TGTGCCACACAGGGACCCACTGAAGCTTTCTTT.

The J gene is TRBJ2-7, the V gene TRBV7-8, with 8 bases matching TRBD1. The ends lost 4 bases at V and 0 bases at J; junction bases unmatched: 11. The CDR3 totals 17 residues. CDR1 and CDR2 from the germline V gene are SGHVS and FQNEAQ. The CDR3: CASSSPRDRSFSYEQYF. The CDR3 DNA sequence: TGTGCCAGCAGCTCACCCAGGGACAGGTCCTTCTCCTACGAGCAGTACTTC.

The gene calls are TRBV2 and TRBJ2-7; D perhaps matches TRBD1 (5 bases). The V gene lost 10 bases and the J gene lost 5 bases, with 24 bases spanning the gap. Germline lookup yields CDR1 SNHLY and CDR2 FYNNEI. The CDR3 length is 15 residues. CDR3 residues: CAIQHLGQGNNEQYF. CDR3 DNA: TGTGCCATACAACACTTAGGGCAGGGTAACAACGAGCAGTACTTC. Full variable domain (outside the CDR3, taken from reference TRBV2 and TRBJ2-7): EPEVTQTPSHQVTQMGQEVILRCVPISNHLYFYWYRQILGQKVEFLVSFYNNEISEKSEIFDDQFSVERPDGSNFTLKIRSTKLEDSAMYFCAIQHLGQGNNEQYFGPGTRLTVT.

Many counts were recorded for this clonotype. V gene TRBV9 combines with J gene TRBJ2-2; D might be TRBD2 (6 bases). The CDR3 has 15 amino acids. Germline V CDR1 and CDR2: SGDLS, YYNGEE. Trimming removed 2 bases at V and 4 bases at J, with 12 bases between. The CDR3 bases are TGTGCCAGCAGCGTCCAGGAGGGTAGCACCGGGGAGCTGTTTTTT. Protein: CASSVQEGSTGELFF.

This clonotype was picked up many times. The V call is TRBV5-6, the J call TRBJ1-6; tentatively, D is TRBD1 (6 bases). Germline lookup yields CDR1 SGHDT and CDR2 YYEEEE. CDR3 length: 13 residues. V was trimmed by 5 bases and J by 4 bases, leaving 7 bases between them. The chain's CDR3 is CASRDSYNSPLHF. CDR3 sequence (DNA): TGTGCCAGCAGGGACAGTTATAATTCACCCCTCCACTTT.

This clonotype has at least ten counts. The CDR3 DNA sequence: TGTGCCAGCAGTCGACAGGGGAGCAATCAGCCCCAGCATTTT. As protein: CASSRQGSNQPQHF. The chain carries TRBV11-2 and TRBJ1-5, with TRBD1 matching over 8 bases. This CDR3 region has 14 residues. Trimming removed 6 bases from V and 1 base from J; junction bases left unmatched: 2. Germline CDR1 reads SGHAT; CDR2 reads FQNNGV.

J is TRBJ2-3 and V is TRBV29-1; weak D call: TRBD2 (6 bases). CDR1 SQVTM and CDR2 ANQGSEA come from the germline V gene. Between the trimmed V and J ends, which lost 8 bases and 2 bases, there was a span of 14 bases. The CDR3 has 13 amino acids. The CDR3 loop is CSCGTLHTDTQYF. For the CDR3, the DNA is TGCAGCTGTGGGACTCTACACACAGATACGCAGTATTTT.

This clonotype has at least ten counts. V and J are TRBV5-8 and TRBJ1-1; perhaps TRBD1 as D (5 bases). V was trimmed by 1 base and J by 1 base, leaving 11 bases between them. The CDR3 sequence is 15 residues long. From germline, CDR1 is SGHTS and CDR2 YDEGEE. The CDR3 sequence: CASSLWAGPNTEAFF. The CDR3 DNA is TGTGCCAGCAGCTTGTGGGCGGGGCCGAACACTGAAGCTTTCTTT.

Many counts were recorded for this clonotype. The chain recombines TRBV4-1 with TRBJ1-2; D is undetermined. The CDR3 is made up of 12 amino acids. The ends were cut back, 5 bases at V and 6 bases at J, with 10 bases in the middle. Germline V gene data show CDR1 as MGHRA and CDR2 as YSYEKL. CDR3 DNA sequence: TGCGCCAGCAGCAACGCACCAAATGGCTACACCTTC. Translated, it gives CASSNAPNGYTF.

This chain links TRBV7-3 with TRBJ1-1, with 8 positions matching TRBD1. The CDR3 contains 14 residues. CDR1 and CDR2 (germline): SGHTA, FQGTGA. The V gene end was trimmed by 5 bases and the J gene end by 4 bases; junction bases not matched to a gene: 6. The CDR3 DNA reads TGTGCCAGCAGCCCTGCGGGGACAGGCACTGAAGCTTTCTTT. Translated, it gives CASSPAGTGTEAFF.

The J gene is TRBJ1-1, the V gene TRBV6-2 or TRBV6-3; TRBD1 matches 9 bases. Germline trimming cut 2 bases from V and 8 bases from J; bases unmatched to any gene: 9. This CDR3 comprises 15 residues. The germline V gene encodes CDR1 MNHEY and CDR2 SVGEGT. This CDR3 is CASSYRDRVSTEAFF. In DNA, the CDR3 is TGTGCCAGCAGTTACCGGGACAGGGTTTCCACCGAAGCTTTCTTT.

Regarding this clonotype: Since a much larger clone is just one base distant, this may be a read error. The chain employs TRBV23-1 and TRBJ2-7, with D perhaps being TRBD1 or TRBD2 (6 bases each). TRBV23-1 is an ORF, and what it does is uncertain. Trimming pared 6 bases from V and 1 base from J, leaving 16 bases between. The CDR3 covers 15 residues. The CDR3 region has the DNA TGCGCCAGCAGCCGAAGCCGGGGGCAGTCCTACGAGCAGTACTTC. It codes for CASSRSRGQSYEQYF.

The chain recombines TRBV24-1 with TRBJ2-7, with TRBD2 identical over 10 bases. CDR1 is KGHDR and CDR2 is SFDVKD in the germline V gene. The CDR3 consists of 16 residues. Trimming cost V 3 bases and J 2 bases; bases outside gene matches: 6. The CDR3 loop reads CATSDPRTSGTYEQYF. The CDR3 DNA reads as TGTGCCACCAGTGATCCGAGGACTAGCGGCACCTACGAGCAGTACTTC.

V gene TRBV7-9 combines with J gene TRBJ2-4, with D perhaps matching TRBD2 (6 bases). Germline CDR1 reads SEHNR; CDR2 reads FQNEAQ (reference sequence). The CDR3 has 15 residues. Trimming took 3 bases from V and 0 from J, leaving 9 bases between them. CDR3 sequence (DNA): TGTGCCAGCAGCTTGCGGGGACTAGCCAAAAACATTCAGTACTTC. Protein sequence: CASSLRGLAKNIQYF.

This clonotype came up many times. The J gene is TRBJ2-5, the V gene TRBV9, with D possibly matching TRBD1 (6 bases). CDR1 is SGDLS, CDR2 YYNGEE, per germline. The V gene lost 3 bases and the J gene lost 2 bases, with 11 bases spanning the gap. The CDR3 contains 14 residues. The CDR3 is CASSGEGQQETQYF. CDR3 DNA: TGTGCCAGCAGCGGGGAAGGACAGCAAGAGACCCAGTACTTC. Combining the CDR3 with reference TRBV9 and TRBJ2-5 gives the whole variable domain DSGVTQTPKHLITATGQRVTLRCSPRSGDLSVYWYQQSLDQGLQFLIQYYNGEERAKGNILERFSAQQFPDLHSELNLSSLELGDSALYFCASSGEGQQETQYFGPGTRLLVL.

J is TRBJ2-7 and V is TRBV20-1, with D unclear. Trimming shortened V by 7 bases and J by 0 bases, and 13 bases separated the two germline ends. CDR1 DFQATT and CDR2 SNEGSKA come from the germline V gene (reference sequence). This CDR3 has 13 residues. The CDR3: CSVGGPSSYEQYF. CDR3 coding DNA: TGCAGTGTGGGCGGTCCTAGCTCCTACGAGCAGTACTTC.

CDR3 protein: CASSVVSGRGNEQFF. In DNA form, the CDR3 reads TGTGCCAGCAGCGTAGTTAGCGGGAGGGGCAATGAGCAGTTCTTC. The chain recombines TRBV9 with TRBJ2-1, with 11 bases identical to TRBD2. V lost 0 bases to trimming and J lost 6 bases; unmatched junction nucleotides: 2. From germline, CDR1 is SGDLS and CDR2 YYNGEE. The CDR3 totals 15 residues.

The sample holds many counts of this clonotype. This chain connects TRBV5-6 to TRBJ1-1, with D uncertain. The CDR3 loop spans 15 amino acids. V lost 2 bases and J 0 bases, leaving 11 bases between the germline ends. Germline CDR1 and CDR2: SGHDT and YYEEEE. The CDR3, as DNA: TGTGCCAGCAGCTTCTTACCAGGTATGAACACTGAAGCTTTCTTT. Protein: CASSFLPGMNTEAFF.

CDR3 DNA: TGCAGTGCTAGGGTGTCCGGGGGACTTCGAGGTTACGAGCAGTACTTC. The encoded protein is CSARVSGGLRGYEQYF. The J gene is TRBJ2-7, the V gene TRBV20-1; TRBD2 might be the D (6 bases). The germline V and J ends were trimmed by 3 bases and 4 bases, with 22 bases remaining between them. From germline, CDR1 is DFQATT and CDR2 SNEGSKA (reference sequence). There are 16 residues in the CDR3.

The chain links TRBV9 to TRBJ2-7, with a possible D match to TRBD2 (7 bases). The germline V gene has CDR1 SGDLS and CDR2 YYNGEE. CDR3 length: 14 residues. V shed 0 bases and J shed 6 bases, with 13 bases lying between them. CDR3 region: CASSVDGGLGEQYF. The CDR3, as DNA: TGTGCCAGCAGCGTAGACGGGGGGCTCGGCGAGCAGTACTTC.

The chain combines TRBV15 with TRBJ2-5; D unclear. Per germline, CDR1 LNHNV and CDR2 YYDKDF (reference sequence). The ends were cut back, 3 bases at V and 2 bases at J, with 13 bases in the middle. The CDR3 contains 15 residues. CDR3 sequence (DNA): TGTGCCACCAGCAGTGAAGGACGGAAGCAAGAGACCCAGTACTTC. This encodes CATSSEGRKQETQYF.

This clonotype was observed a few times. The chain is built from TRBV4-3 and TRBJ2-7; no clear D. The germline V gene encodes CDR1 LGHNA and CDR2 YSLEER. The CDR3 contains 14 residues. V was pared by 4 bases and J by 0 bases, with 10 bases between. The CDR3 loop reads CASSRSRSSYEQYF. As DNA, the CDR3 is TGCGCCAGCAGCCGTAGCAGAAGCTCCTACGAGCAGTACTTC.